The rows below give T cell receptor beta chains drawn from one sample of a study of blood T cell repertoires in COVID-19. Using immunoSEQ multiplex PCR, the repertoire was profiled, and TCRdb retains in-frame clones only, with some absent. This sample carries more than 70,000 clones, about 86% of them seen once, and the ten largest clones take approximately 6.8%. The sequenced material came from peripheral blood. These receptors came from a man aged 60 to 75 with acute or convalescent COVID-19. Each CDR3 is given with its conserved first and last residue. The D gene is left open where the match is weak. Where a row states a size, it is once, few, many or the class of an expanded clone; other rows omit it.

. TRBJ2-1 TRBV5-1 . TGCGCCAGCAGCCTTAGCGGAAGCTCCTACAATGAGCAGTTCTTC CASSLSGSSYNEQFF
. TRBJ2-1 TRBV5-1 TRBD2 TGCGCCAGCAGCTTGGTCTTGGCGGGCTGGGGACTAGCGGGTAACAATGAGCAGTTCTTC CASSLVLAGWGLAGNNEQFF
. TRBJ1-3 TRBV7-9 . TGTGCCAGCAGCTTGAGTGTGAACACCATATATTTT CASSLSVNTIYF
once TRBJ2-3 TRBV27 TRBD2 TGTGCCAGCAGAAGTCGAGCGGGAGGTTTCGCAGATACGCAGTATTTT CASRSRAGGFADTQYF
. TRBJ1-6 TRBV5-4 . TGTGCCAGCAGCGGGCCCCCCCCGAGCTCCTATAATTCACCCCTCCACTTT CASSGPPPSSYNSPLHF
. TRBJ2-7 TRBV19 TRBD2 TGTGCCAGTAGTATTAGCGGGAGGTACGAGCAGTACTTC CASSISGRYEQYF
. TRBJ2-7 TRBV10-3 TRBD1 TGTGCCATCAGTGAGTCCGGGACAGACGAGCAGTACTTC CAISESGTDEQYF
. TRBJ1-1 TRBV3-1/TRBV3-2 . TGTGCCAGCAGCCAAGAGCCGGGAAGCGAAGCTTTCTTT CASSQEPGSEAFF
. TRBJ2-3 TRBV14 TRBD2 TGTGCCAGCAGCCCTCGCCGGGCTAGCGGGAGATCTACGCAGTATTTT CASSPRRASGRSTQYF
once TRBJ2-7 TRBV5-6 . TGTGCCAGCAGCTTGGTTGCGCGGGGTTCGTACGAGCAGTACTTC CASSLVARGSYEQYF
. TRBJ1-6 TRBV27 TRBD1 TGTGCCAGCAAATTTCAGGGGGCAGTCAATTCACCCCTCCACTTT CASKFQGAVNSPLHF
. TRBJ1-1 TRBV29-1 . TGCAGCGTTGAAGGGGGGGTGAACACTGAAGCTTTCTTT CSVEGGVNTEAFF
. TRBJ1-1 TRBV7-2 . TGTGCCAGCAGCTTATTGCTGGGCGCGAACACTGAAGCTTTCTTT CASSLLLGANTEAFF
. TRBJ2-2 TRBV7-8 TRBD2 TGTGCCAGCAGCCTACTAGCGGGGAGATCGAACACCGGGGAGCTGTTTTTT CASSLLAGRSNTGELFF
. TRBJ2-2 TRBV15 TRBD2 TGTGCCACCAGCTCTGGGCCAGTGTCTAGCGGGAGAAAAGGGGAGCTGTTTTTT CATSSGPVSSGRKGELFF
. TRBJ1-1 TRBV5-1 TRBD1 TGCGCCAGCAGCATCTCGGGACAGGGTTTGAACACTGAAGCTTTCTTT CASSISGQGLNTEAFF
. TRBJ1-3 TRBV29-1 . TGCAGCGTTATGGGTAACAGCCCAGACTCTGGAAACACCATATATTTT CSVMGNSPDSGNTIYF
once TRBJ2-7 TRBV6-5 . TGTGCCAGCAATTCGCGGGGTCCTTCCCGGATCGAGCAGTACTTC CASNSRGPSRIEQYF
. TRBJ2-3 TRBV19 . TGTGCCAGTAGCCTTGAGAGGCGGGATACGCAGTATTTT CASSLERRDTQYF
. TRBJ2-1 TRBV5-5 TRBD2 TGTGCCAGCAGCCCCCGGACTAGCGGTACATATGAGCAGTTCTTC CASSPRTSGTYEQFF
. TRBJ2-7 TRBV18 . TGTGCCAGCTCACCGCGACAGAGCTCCTACGAGCAGTACTTC CASSPRQSSYEQYF
. TRBJ1-2 TRBV13 TRBD1 TGTGCCAGCAGCTTATGGGACAGGGGTAGCCCCGACTATGGCTACACCTTC CASSLWDRGSPDYGYTF
. TRBJ1-1 TRBV29-1 . TGCAGCGTTGATGTCGGGAACACTGAAGCTTTCTTT CSVDVGNTEAFF
. TRBJ1-1 TRBV30 TRBD1 TGTGCCTGGAGTCCCGGGACAGGGGTAAACACTGAAGCTTTCTTT CAWSPGTGVNTEAFF
. TRBJ1-1 TRBV10-3 . TGTGCCATCAGTGTAATTAAGAACACTGAAGCTTTCTTT CAISVIKNTEAFF
. TRBJ1-1 TRBV5-1 TRBD1 TGCGCCAGCAGTCCGACAGGGTCGGAGAACACTGAAGCTTTCTTT CASSPTGSENTEAFF
. TRBJ2-1 TRBV7-7 . TGTGCCAGCAGCTTAGATGGGGGGTCCTACAATGAGCAGTTCTTC CASSLDGGSYNEQFF
. TRBJ2-4 TRBV9 TRBD2 TGTGCCAGCAGCGTCAGCGGGGGACAAAACATTCAGTACTTC CASSVSGGQNIQYF
. TRBJ1-1 TRBV30 . TGTGCCTGGAGTCGCGCCCAGGGGCTTGACACTGAAGCTTTCTTT CAWSRAQGLDTEAFF
. TRBJ1-2 TRBV24-1 TRBD1 TGTGCCACCAGTGAGGGACAGGGGAAATATCTTGGCTACACCTTC CATSEGQGKYLGYTF
. TRBJ2-5 TRBV18 . TGTGCCAGCTCATTACTAAGTGGGACAACGGGTCGGCAAGAGACCCAGTACTTC CASSLLSGTTGRQETQYF
. TRBJ1-1 TRBV7-2 . TGTGCCAGCAGCTTAGCGCCGGTCGCCAGGGGTGCGACTGAAGCTTTCTTT CASSLAPVARGATEAFF
. TRBJ2-6 TRBV12-3/TRBV12-4 . TGTGCCAGCAGCCTCTCTGGGGCCAACGTCCTGACTTTC CASSLSGANVLTF
. TRBJ2-1 TRBV24-1 TRBD1 TGTGCCACCAGTGATGCACAGGGGGCTTTTGAGCAGTTCTTC CATSDAQGAFEQFF
. TRBJ2-7 TRBV14 TRBD2 TGTGCCAGCAGCCGCCGGGACTACCCCTACGAGCAGTACTTC CASSRRDYPYEQYF
few TRBJ1-2 TRBV5-1 . TGCGCCAGCAGCTTGGCAGATAACTATGGCTACACCTTC CASSLADNYGYTF
. TRBJ2-3 TRBV18 . TGTGCCAGCTCACCGTTACACAGAACTAGCACAGATACGCAGTATTTT CASSPLHRTSTDTQYF
once TRBJ1-2 TRBV7-6 . TGTGCCAGCAGTCGGGGGGTAGGGGCTAACTATGGCTACACCTTC CASSRGVGANYGYTF
. TRBJ1-2 TRBV11-2 TRBD1 TGTGCCAGCAGCCAGGACAGGGGGGGCTATGGCTACACCTTC CASSQDRGGYGYTF
. TRBJ2-5 TRBV11-2 TRBD2 TGTGCCAGCAGCCGGGGTAGCGGGGGGCAAGAGACCCAGTACTTC CASSRGSGGQETQYF